The rows below give T cell receptor beta chains drawn from one sample of a study of blood T cell repertoires in COVID-19. Sequencing used immunoSEQ multiplex PCR; TCRdb keeps in-frame clones, though not all of them. The table shows tens of thousands of clones, with around 77% occurring only once. Sample: peripheral blood. These receptors all stem from a man aged 65 to 79 with COVID-19, enrolled during active disease. Each CDR3 is given without its conserved first and last residue. Clone size, where shown, is once, few, many, or a class for clones that have expanded.

clone_size j_call v_call cdr3_aa
- TRBJ2-3 TRBV6-2/TRBV6-3 ASSGTSGGSDTQY
- TRBJ1-3 TRBV19 VSSVGQRILNTIY
- TRBJ2-1 TRBV13 ASSTPPATGNEQF
- TRBJ2-2 TRBV11-2 ASSLGVMNTGELF
- TRBJ1-5 TRBV15 ATSRRQGNQPQH
- TRBJ2-3 TRBV7-8 ASSPILRTDTQY
- TRBJ1-3 TRBV28 AGRGQTGNTIY
- TRBJ2-7 TRBV6-5 ASSHGQGSYEQY
- TRBJ1-3 TRBV27 ASSTPVGSGNTIY
- TRBJ1-4 TRBV28 ASREIGTGSGEKLF
- TRBJ1-6 TRBV11-2 ASMSDNSPLH
- TRBJ2-2 TRBV5-1 ASSRGSEGDTGELF
once TRBJ2-2 TRBV7-3 ASSLLPRTGELF
- TRBJ2-7 TRBV7-8 ASSLGTGNGEQY
- TRBJ2-7 TRBV7-9 AGGDGGRAFYEQY
once TRBJ1-5 TRBV6-5 ASGFRDDNQPQH
- TRBJ2-7 TRBV6-5 ASRNRAYEQY
- TRBJ2-2 TRBV19 ASSINGRGDTGELF
- TRBJ2-1 TRBV7-2 ASSYRAGTYNEQF
few TRBJ2-7 TRBV10-1 ASSETSGEQY
- TRBJ2-3 TRBV4-2 ASSQVSGLAGTDTQY
- TRBJ2-1 TRBV11-3 ASSPSGSLRNEQF
once TRBJ2-3 TRBV5-1 ASSPGGDGDTQY
- TRBJ1-1 TRBV11-2 ASSTEGVGAEAF
- TRBJ1-4 TRBV4-3 ASSTGTANEKLF
- TRBJ2-7 TRBV7-9 ASSTGGDEQY